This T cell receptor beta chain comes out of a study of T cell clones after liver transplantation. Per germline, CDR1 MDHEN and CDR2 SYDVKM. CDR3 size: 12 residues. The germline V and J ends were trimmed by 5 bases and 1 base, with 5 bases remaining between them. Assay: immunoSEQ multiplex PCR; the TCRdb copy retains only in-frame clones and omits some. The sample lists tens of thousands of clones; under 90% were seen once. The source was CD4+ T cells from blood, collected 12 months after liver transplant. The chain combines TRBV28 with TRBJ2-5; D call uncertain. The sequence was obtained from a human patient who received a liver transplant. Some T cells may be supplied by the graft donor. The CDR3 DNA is TGTGCCAGCAGTCCCATCCAAGAGACCCAGTACTTC. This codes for CASSPIQETQYF.